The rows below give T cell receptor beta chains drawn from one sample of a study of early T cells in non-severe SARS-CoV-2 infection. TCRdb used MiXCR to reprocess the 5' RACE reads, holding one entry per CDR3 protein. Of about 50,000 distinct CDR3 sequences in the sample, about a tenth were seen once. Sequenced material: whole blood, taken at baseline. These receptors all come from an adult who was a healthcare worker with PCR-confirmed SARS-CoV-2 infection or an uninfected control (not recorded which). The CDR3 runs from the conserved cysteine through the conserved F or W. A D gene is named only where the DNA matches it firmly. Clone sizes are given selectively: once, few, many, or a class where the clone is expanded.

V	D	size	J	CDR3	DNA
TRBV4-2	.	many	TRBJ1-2	CASSQGGDNYGYTF	TGTGCCAGCAGCCAAGGAGGGGACAACTATGGCTACACCTTC
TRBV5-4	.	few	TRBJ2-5	CASSPSRAQETQYF	TGTGCCAGCAGCCCTAGCAGAGCACAAGAGACCCAGTACTTC
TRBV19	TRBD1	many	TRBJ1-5	CASTPLGTGGHQPQHF	TGTGCCAGTACACCTCTCGGGACAGGGGGCCATCAGCCCCAGCATTTT
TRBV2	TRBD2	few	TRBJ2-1	CASTGTSGEGSYNEQFF	TGTGCCAGCACCGGGACTAGCGGGGAAGGTTCCTACAATGAGCAGTTCTTC
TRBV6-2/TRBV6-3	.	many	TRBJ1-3	CASSYISDGTGNTIYF	TGTGCCAGCAGTTACATCTCAGATGGAACTGGAAACACCATATATTTT
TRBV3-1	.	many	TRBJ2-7	CASSHRNPTSEQYF	TGTGCCAGCAGCCACCGGAATCCTACTTCCGAGCAGTACTTC
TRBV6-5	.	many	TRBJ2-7	CASSYGSGAYEQYF	TGTGCCAGCAGTTACGGTTCCGGGGCCTACGAGCAGTACTTC
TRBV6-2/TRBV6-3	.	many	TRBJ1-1	CASKEGQVNTEAFF	TGTGCCAGCAAGGAAGGACAAGTGAACACTGAAGCTTTCTTT
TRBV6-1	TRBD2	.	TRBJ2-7	CASSPLAGGLYEQYF	TGTGCCAGCAGTCCGCTAGCGGGAGGGCTCTACGAGCAGTACTTC
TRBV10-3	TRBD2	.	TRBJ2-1	CAISESLAGSNEQFF	TGTGCCATCAGTGAGTCCTTAGCGGGAAGCAATGAGCAGTTCTTC
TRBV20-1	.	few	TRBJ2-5	CSARTDQETQYF	TGCAGTGCTAGGACAGACCAAGAGACCCAGTACTTC
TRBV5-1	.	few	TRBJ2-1	CASSRLPGSFSYNEQFF	TGCGCCAGCAGCAGGCTCCCTGGGAGTTTCTCCTACAATGAGCAGTTCTTC
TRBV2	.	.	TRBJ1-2	CASSEYGPGYTF	TGTGCCAGCAGTGAATACGGGCCCGGCTACACCTTC
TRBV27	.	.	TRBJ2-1	CASSHGTDNEQFF	TGTGCCAGCAGTCACGGGACCGACAATGAGCAGTTCTTC
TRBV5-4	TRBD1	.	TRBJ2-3	CVSSLGTDPSTDTQYF	TGTGTCAGCAGCCTGGGGACAGACCCTAGCACAGATACGCAGTATTTT
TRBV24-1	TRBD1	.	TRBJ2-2	CATSESTGTVGSGELFF	TGTGCCACCAGTGAGTCGACCGGGACAGTGGGATCCGGGGAGCTGTTTTTT
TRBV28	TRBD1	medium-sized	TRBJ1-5	CASSTGGRNQPQHF	TGTGCCAGCTCGACAGGGGGCCGCAATCAGCCCCAGCATTTT
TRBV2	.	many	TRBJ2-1	CANLLGEVSYNEQFF	TGTGCCAACCTACTTGGGGAGGTTTCCTACAATGAGCAGTTCTTC
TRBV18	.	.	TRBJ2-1	CASSPSVRKDEQFF	TGTGCCAGCTCACCAAGCGTCCGGAAAGATGAGCAGTTCTTC
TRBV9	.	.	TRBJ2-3	CASSVGGKSTDTQYF	TGTGCCAGCAGCGTAGGCGGGAAAAGCACAGATACGCAGTATTTT
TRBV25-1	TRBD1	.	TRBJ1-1	CASGRTGVNTEAFF	TGTGCCAGCGGGAGGACAGGTGTGAACACTGAAGCTTTCTTT
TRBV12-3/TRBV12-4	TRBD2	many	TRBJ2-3	CASSTTSGGATDTQYF	TGTGCCAGCAGTACGACTAGCGGGGGGGCAACAGATACGCAGTATTTT
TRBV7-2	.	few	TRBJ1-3	CASSFLRGSGNTIYF	TGTGCCAGCAGCTTTTTACGGGGATCTGGAAACACCATATATTTT
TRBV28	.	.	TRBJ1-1	CASSLAAGAEAFF	TGTGCCAGCAGTTTGGCTGCGGGCGCTGAAGCTTTCTTT
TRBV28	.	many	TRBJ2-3	CASSPGVGGGTDTQYF	TGTGCCAGCAGTCCCGGGGTTGGCGGGGGCACAGATACGCAGTATTTT
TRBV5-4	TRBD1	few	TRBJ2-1	CASSWDRAAYNEQFF	TGTGCCAGCAGCTGGGACAGGGCGGCGTACAATGAGCAGTTCTTC
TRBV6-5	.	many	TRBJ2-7	CASSRSAQGYEQYF	TGTGCCAGCAGCCGTAGCGCCCAGGGTTACGAGCAGTACTTC
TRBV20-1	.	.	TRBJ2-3	CSANLDLSTDTQYF	TGCAGTGCCAATCTGGACCTTAGCACAGATACGCAGTATTTT
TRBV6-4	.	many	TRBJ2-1	CASSVGETSNQFF	TGTGCCAGCAGTGTTGGTGAGACTAGTAATCAGTTCTTC
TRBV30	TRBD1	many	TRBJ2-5	CAWRDFDRAETQYF	TGTGCCTGGAGGGACTTCGACAGGGCGGAGACCCAGTACTTC
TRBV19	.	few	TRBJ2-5	CASSEDRETQYF	TGTGCCAGTTCCGAGGACCGGGAGACCCAGTACTTC
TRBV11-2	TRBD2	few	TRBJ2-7	CASSLGLAGIYEQYF	TGTGCCAGCAGCTTAGGACTAGCGGGAATCTACGAGCAGTACTTC